The rows below give T cell receptor beta chains drawn from one sample of a study of cytomegalovirus exposure and HLA in healthy donors. TCRdb's copy holds only in-frame clones and misses some; the assay was immunoSEQ multiplex PCR. The data hold approximately 100,000 clones, with more than 80% observed a single time. Sequencing was carried out using PBMCs. The receptors were sampled from a man aged 25-45 years in good health and CMV-seronegative. The CDR3 runs from the conserved cysteine through the conserved F or W. D genes are given only for firm matches. Part of the rows lack a size; the others show once, few, many or a class for expanded clones.

J,V,D,size,DNA,CDR3
TRBJ2-7,TRBV2,.,.,TGTGCCAGCAGTGAAGGCCCGGGGTCCCTGGTAGAGCAGTACTTC,CASSEGPGSLVEQYF
TRBJ1-1,TRBV19,.,.,TGTGCCAGTAGTGGAATGAGGAGTTCGAAAGCTTTCTTT,CASSGMRSSKAFF
TRBJ2-1,TRBV19,.,.,TGTGCCAGTAGGCTGGGACCTAGCGCCAGGGACAATGAGCAGTTCTTC,CASRLGPSARDNEQFF
TRBJ1-1,TRBV5-1,TRBD1,few,TGCGCCAGCAGCTACGACGGACAGGGGCCAGAAGCTTTCTTT,CASSYDGQGPEAFF
TRBJ2-7,TRBV9,.,.,TGTGCCAGCAGCCCTCTCCCGTCCTCCTACGAGCAGTACTTC,CASSPLPSSYEQYF
TRBJ2-7,TRBV7-8,TRBD2,.,TGTGCCAGCAGCCGACTAGCGGGGCCCTACGAGCAGTACTTC,CASSRLAGPYEQYF
TRBJ2-3,TRBV6-1,TRBD1,.,TGTGCCAGCAGTGTTCGGAGACAGGGGGGCAGCTTTAGCACAGATACGCAGTATTTT,CASSVRRQGGSFSTDTQYF
TRBJ1-5,TRBV11-2,.,.,TGTGCCAGCAGCTTCTACGAGGGCAATCCCCAGCATTTT,CASSFYEGNPQHF
TRBJ2-1,TRBV29-1,.,.,TGCAGCGCCACAGGGTTTACTTCCTACAATGAGCAGTTCTTC,CSATGFTSYNEQFF
TRBJ2-7,TRBV7-2,.,.,TGTGCCAGCATATCCGGGACTCACTCCTACGAGCAGTACTTC,CASISGTHSYEQYF
TRBJ2-7,TRBV5-4,TRBD2,.,TGTGCCAGCAGCTTATATGGTAGCGGGAGTAGCGAGCAGTACTTC,CASSLYGSGSSEQYF
TRBJ2-1,TRBV27,TRBD1,.,TGTGCCAGCAGCCAAGTGGACAGGGTAGGCGATGAGCAGTTCTTC,CASSQVDRVGDEQFF
TRBJ2-2,TRBV28,.,.,TGTGCCAGCAGCCTGGGGAGCTCGGGGGAGCTGTTTTTT,CASSLGSSGELFF
TRBJ1-1,TRBV7-9,TRBD1,.,TGTGCCAGCAGCCAGACCAGGACAGGGAACACTGAAGCTTTCTTT,CASSQTRTGNTEAFF
TRBJ2-1,TRBV7-9,.,few,TGTGCCAGCAGCTTAGGTGGCGGCCCCTACAATGAGCAGTTCTTC,CASSLGGGPYNEQFF
TRBJ1-1,TRBV5-1,.,.,TGCGCCAGCAGTTCTAGTGGCACTGAGGCTTTCTTT,CASSSSGTEAFF
TRBJ1-2,TRBV5-1,.,.,TGCGCCAGCAACTCCCTCCAGGGGAACTATGGCTACACCTTC,CASNSLQGNYGYTF
TRBJ1-5,TRBV7-2,.,.,TGTGCCAGCAGCCCCAGGGGTAGCAATCAGCCCCAGCATTTT,CASSPRGSNQPQHF
TRBJ1-1,TRBV18,TRBD1,once,TGTGCCAGCTCATTATCGACAGGGGGCACTGAAGCTTTCTTT,CASSLSTGGTEAFF
TRBJ2-5,TRBV19,.,.,TGTGCCAGTAGTCGGAGGGGGCTTCAAGAGACCCAGTACTTC,CASSRRGLQETQYF
TRBJ1-6,TRBV20-1,TRBD1,.,TGCAGTGCTGTAGACAGGGTCGCCCTCCACTTT,CSAVDRVALHF
TRBJ1-2,TRBV30,TRBD1,.,TGTGCCTGGTTGGGACAGGGGGATGGCTACACCTTC,CAWLGQGDGYTF
TRBJ2-7,TRBV10-3,.,few,TGTGCCATCAGTCCAGGGTCCTACGAGCAGTACTTC,CAISPGSYEQYF
TRBJ1-1,TRBV7-9,.,.,TGTGCCAGCAGTACTGGTCTATGGGGGGTGGGGCGGAACACTGAAGCTTTCTTT,CASSTGLWGVGRNTEAFF
TRBJ2-3,TRBV29-1,TRBD2,.,TGCAGCGCTGACCAGTCTAGCGGGAACACAGATACGCAGTATTTT,CSADQSSGNTDTQYF
TRBJ2-5,TRBV2,TRBD2,.,TGTGCCAGCACGGGTGAACTAGCGTCACAAGAGACCCAGTACTTC,CASTGELASQETQYF
TRBJ2-1,TRBV7-9,TRBD2,.,TGTGCCAGCAGCCCCCGCGGGGGGCCCTCCTACAATGAGCAGTTCTTC,CASSPRGGPSYNEQFF
TRBJ1-1,TRBV5-8,.,.,TGTGCCAGCACCCTATACCCAGGGGCGGGCACTGAAGCTTTCTTT,CASTLYPGAGTEAFF
TRBJ2-1,TRBV19,.,.,TGTGCCAGTGGAGCAAGCTCCTACAATGAGCAGTTCTTC,CASGASSYNEQFF
TRBJ2-1,TRBV27,TRBD1,.,TGTGCCAGCAGTTCCCCGAGGGGGCTAGTTCGGGAGCAGTTCTTC,CASSSPRGLVREQFF
TRBJ2-7,TRBV7-2,.,.,TGTGCCAGCAGCTTTGGTAGGCGGGAGCAGTACTTC,CASSFGRREQYF
TRBJ1-5,TRBV2,.,.,TGTGCCAGCAGTGGGCCCCAGAAGCAGCCCCAGCATTTT,CASSGPQKQPQHF
TRBJ2-5,TRBV4-2,.,.,TGTGCCAGCAGGGGGGCTATTAGGACGCAGGGCCTCCAAGAGACCCAGTACTTC,CASRGAIRTQGLQETQYF
TRBJ2-1,TRBV15,TRBD2,.,TGTGCCACCAGCAGAGGGGGACTAGCGGGAGTTAATGAGCAGTTCTTC,CATSRGGLAGVNEQFF
TRBJ1-1,TRBV14,.,.,TGTGCCAGCAGCCGGGGGGTCCTCACTGAAGCTTTCTTT,CASSRGVLTEAFF
TRBJ2-7,TRBV25-1,.,.,TGTGCCAGCGGAGCAGAGGGCGGCGCCTACGAGCAGTACTTC,CASGAEGGAYEQYF
TRBJ1-1,TRBV7-9,.,.,TGTGCCAGCCTAAGTCCCCGGAACACTGAAGCTTTCTTT,CASLSPRNTEAFF
TRBJ1-6,TRBV28,.,.,TGTGCCAGCAGTTTCAGCAGGGTCCGGGGGGGGACCCTCCACTTT,CASSFSRVRGGTLHF
TRBJ2-3,TRBV2,.,.,TGTGCCAGCAGTGACCGACAGGTTAGAACAGATACGCAGTATTTT,CASSDRQVRTDTQYF
TRBJ2-5,TRBV11-2,TRBD2,.,TGTGCCAGCAGCTTTAGTCTAGCGGGAGGTCCCATACAAGAGACCCAGTACTTC,CASSFSLAGGPIQETQYF
TRBJ1-5,TRBV11-2,.,.,TGTGCCAGCAGCTTAGGATCAGGGCCCAATCAGCCCCAGCATTTT,CASSLGSGPNQPQHF
TRBJ1-2,TRBV7-9,.,.,TGTGCCAGCAGCTTAACAGGTGGCTACACCTTC,CASSLTGGYTF
TRBJ2-7,TRBV6-5,.,few,TGTGCCAGCAGTTACTCGTTTGGGGAGTTCGAGCAGTACTTC,CASSYSFGEFEQYF
TRBJ1-1,TRBV20-1,.,.,TGCAGTGCTGGGGGGGGAACTGAAGCTTTCTTT,CSAGGGTEAFF
TRBJ1-1,TRBV9,.,once,TGTGCCAGCAGCGTTTTGGGGGCGCAGGACGGCAACACTGAAGCTTTCTTT,CASSVLGAQDGNTEAFF
TRBJ1-2,TRBV30,.,.,TGTGCCTGGAGTCCCCCGGGGGAGACTAACTATGGCTACACCTTC,CAWSPPGETNYGYTF
TRBJ2-6,TRBV5-1,.,.,TGCGCCAGCAGCTTCGAACCGGGACAATTCTCTGGGGCCAACGTCCTGACTTTC,CASSFEPGQFSGANVLTF
TRBJ2-3,TRBV5-1,TRBD2,.,TGCGCCAGCAGCTCCTTAAGCGGGGGGCCCATTAGCACAGATACGCAGTATTTT,CASSSLSGGPISTDTQYF
TRBJ2-7,TRBV6-1,.,once,TGTGCCAGCAGTGAAGCTGGACAGCCCCTCTACGAGCAGTACTTC,CASSEAGQPLYEQYF
TRBJ2-3,TRBV28,TRBD2,.,TGTGCCAGCAGTTTTGCGGGAGCGATAGATACGCAGTATTTT,CASSFAGAIDTQYF
TRBJ2-1,TRBV6-5,TRBD1,.,TGTGCCAGCAGTTACTCTCTCAGGGGGCCCCCAAATGAGCAGTTCTTC,CASSYSLRGPPNEQFF
TRBJ2-3,TRBV30,TRBD2,.,TGTGCCTGGAGTTTTGGGTCGGGGGGTGGCACAGATACGCAGTATTTT,CAWSFGSGGGTDTQYF
TRBJ2-3,TRBV19,.,.,TGTGCCAGTAGCCCCGGGATCGGGGCAGATACGCAGTATTTT,CASSPGIGADTQYF
TRBJ2-3,TRBV5-1,TRBD1,.,TGCGCCAGCAGCTTTGGACAGGCCCCAGATACGCAGTATTTT,CASSFGQAPDTQYF
TRBJ1-2,TRBV6-5,.,.,TGTGCCAGTACTGGGGCACCTAACTATGGCTACACCTTC,CASTGAPNYGYTF